This T cell receptor (beta chain) was captured in a study of T cells in Graves' hyperthyroidism and ophthalmopathy. J lost 3 bases, V lost 3 bases, and 8 bases had no gene match. The CDR3 covers 15 residues. The germline CDR1 and CDR2 sequences are GTSNPN and SVGIG (reference sequence). This clonotype was seen repeatedly, ten times or more. Using RNA transcripts as the source, TCR beta CDR3 regions were amplified. With the HTBI primer set, the TCR CDR3 went through a first round of RT-PCR. Each CDR3 protein is one row after TCRdb ran MiXCR on the multiplex PCR reads. The sample yields a few hundred thousand distinct CDR3 sequences, about 15% seen once.

This chain connects TRBV30 to TRBJ2-7; TRBD1 agrees at 10 bases. What was sequenced was blood. The origin of this receptor is a woman aged 25-40 years with Graves' hyperthyroidism. CDR3 DNA: TGTGCCTGGAGGCCCGGGACAGGGGTCCACTACGAGCAGTACTTC. Its protein product is CAWRPGTGVHYEQYF.